Below, 16 T cell receptor beta chains from the same sample are listed, as sequenced in a study of blood T cells in healthy people across ages. A sample-barcoded 5' primer and a J-beta primer mix were used in a second PCR of roughly 7 to 11 cycles. TCRdb redid the calling of the 5' RACE reads with MiXCR, one entry per CDR3 protein. The data show roughly 2 million distinct CDR3 sequences, with 40% to 55% seen just once and 2% to 2.5% held by the top ten. Sequencing was done on a sample of blood. The receptors come from a middle-aged woman in good health.

The V gene is TRBV20-1, the J gene TRBJ2-3, with 10 nucleotides matching TRBD1. V was pared by 3 bases and J by 0 bases, with 18 bases of the junction left unmatched. Per germline, CDR1 DFQATT and CDR2 SNEGSKA (reference sequence). This CDR3 contains 20 residues. The CDR3 reads CSASYYMSGQGLTSTDTQYF. The CDR3 DNA follows: TGCAGTGCTAGTTACTACATGTCGGGACAGGGGTTAACTAGCACAGATACGCAGTATTTT.

This clonotype came up a few times. The chain uses TRBV10-3 and TRBJ2-3; 7 nucleotides match TRBD1. This CDR3 is built from 15 residues. The germline gives CDR1 ENHRY, CDR2 SYGVKD. V lost 1 base to trimming and J lost 1 base; unmatched junction nucleotides: 2. CDR3 nucleotide sequence: TGTGCCATCAGTGAGTGGGGGACAGGCACAGATACGCAGTATTTT. Translation gives CAISEWGTGTDTQYF.

The gene calls are TRBV6-5 and TRBJ2-5; TRBD2 matches 11 bases. The CDR3 loop spans 14 amino acids. V was clipped by 3 bases and J by 5 bases; unmatched bases: 2. Germline V gene lookup returns CDR1 MNHEY and CDR2 SVGAGI. CDR3 protein: CASSYSGGDETQYF. The CDR3 DNA follows: TGTGCCAGCAGTTATAGCGGGGGGGACGAGACCCAGTACTTC.

This rearrangement joins TRBV11-2 to TRBJ2-3; D ambiguous. In germline, CDR1 is SGHAT, CDR2 FQNNGV. This CDR3 spans 15 amino acids. V was shortened by 8 bases and J by 2 bases, with 17 bases between the two germline ends. This CDR3 is CASAPSNVPTDTQYF. CDR3 nucleotide sequence: TGTGCCAGCGCCCCGAGCAACGTTCCCACAGATACGCAGTATTTT.

The chain carries TRBV5-4 and TRBJ2-1, with 10 bases matching TRBD2. This CDR3 region has 14 residues. V lost 4 bases to trimming and J lost 10 bases; unmatched junction nucleotides: 8. Per germline, CDR1 SGHNT and CDR2 YYREEE (reference sequence). The DNA for the CDR3 is TGTGCCAGCAGCCCAGCGGGGGGGCGAGGGGAGCAGTTCTTC. Residues: CASSPAGGRGEQFF.

In this sample, this clonotype turned up once. This chain links TRBV20-1 with TRBJ2-5; 9 nucleotides align to TRBD1. The J call is in doubt because the DNA end fits TRBJ2-7 better. The germline V gene has CDR1 DFQATT and CDR2 SNEGSKA (reference sequence). This CDR3 region has 14 residues. CDR3 bases: TGCAGTGCTGGGGTCCGGGACAGGGCGTACGAGCAGTACTTC. It specifies CSAGVRDRAYEQYF.

V and J are TRBV12-3 or TRBV12-4 and TRBJ2-1; 14 bases are shared with TRBD2. The J call may not be correct, given that the DNA end is closer to TRBJ2-7. The CDR3 covers 17 residues. DNA of the CDR3: TGTGCCAGCAGTCCCCGACTAGCGGGGGGGCTATACAATGAGCAGTACTTC. This gives the protein CASSPRLAGGLYNEQYF.

The rearrangement links TRBV20-1 to TRBJ1-2, with D possibly matching TRBD1 (6 bases). Germline values: CDR1 DFQATT, CDR2 SNEGSKA (reference sequence). The length of the CDR3 is 13 residues. V was shortened by 4 bases and J by 6 bases, with 15 bases between the two germline ends. CDR3 nucleotides: TGCAGTGCTAAGGGTGACAGGCGCGATGGCTACACCTTC. Amino acids: CSAKGDRRDGYTF.

This clonotype came up a few times. This rearrangement joins TRBV7-9 to TRBJ1-2, with 9 bases fitting TRBD1. The CDR3 sequence is 15 residues long. With 4 bases clipped from V and 6 bases from J, the junction kept 9 bases outside the gene matches. CDR1 SEHNR and CDR2 FQNEAQ come from the germline V gene (reference sequence). The CDR3 DNA reads as TGTGCCAGCAGCTCTCTTGGGACAGGGTTCCATGGCTACACCTTC. Translating gives CASSSLGTGFHGYTF.

This clonotype has only a few counts. The V and J genes are TRBV20-1 and TRBJ2-1; maybe TRBD2 (7 bases). Between the trimmed V and J ends, which lost 3 bases and 5 bases, there was a span of 11 bases. This CDR3 spans 13 amino acids. Germline V gene data show CDR1 as DFQATT and CDR2 as SNEGSKA (reference sequence). In DNA, the CDR3 is TGCAGTGCTAGCGGGGGGCTAAACAATGAGCAGTTCTTC. As protein: CSASGGLNNEQFF.

This clonotype was seen a few times. CDR3: CASSFLTSPSSGANVLTF. The CDR3, as DNA: TGCGCCAGCAGCTTTTTGACTTCCCCGAGCTCTGGGGCCAACGTCCTGACTTTC. J is TRBJ2-6 and V is TRBV5-1; no firm D call. CDR3 length equals 18 residues. CDR1 is SGHRS, CDR2 YFSETQ, per germline. V was pared by 2 bases and J by 0 bases, with 15 bases between.

This clonotype was counted ten times or more. As DNA, the CDR3 is TGTGCCAGCAGTTCCCGACAGGCCAAACAAGAGACCCAGTACTTC. It codes for CASSSRQAKQETQYF. V gene TRBV6-2 or TRBV6-3 combines with J gene TRBJ2-5, with a tentative D call TRBD1 (6 bases). The CDR3 has 15 amino acids. Germline-derived CDR1 and CDR2 are MNHEY and SVGEGT. Trimming took off 4 bases at V and 2 bases at J, with 14 bases between the two ends.

As to this clonotype: An end of the junction does not agree with germline; a read error may underlie this. The J gene is TRBJ2-3, the V gene TRBV7-3; D gene ambiguous. CDR1 SGHTA and CDR2 FQGTGA come from the germline V gene. The CDR3 has 13 amino acids. The CDR3 coding sequence is TGTGCCGGCAGCTTAAGGAGCCCAGATACGCAGTATTTT. Translating gives CAGSLRSPDTQYF. The variable domain in full, completed from reference TRBV7-3 and TRBJ2-3, reads GAGVSQTPSNKVTEKGKYVELRCDPISGHTALYWYRQSLGQGPEFLIYFQGTGAADDSGLPNDRFFAVRPEGSVSTLKIQRTERGDSAVYLCAGSLRSPDTQYFGPGTRLTVL.

The chain is built from TRBV9 and TRBJ2-5, with TRBD1 matching over 8 bases. The J call may be wrong; the DNA end is better matched by TRBJ2-7. This CDR3 has 16 residues. Germline assignment: CDR1 SGDLS and CDR2 YYNGEE. The DNA of the CDR3 is TGTGCCAGCAGCGTAGTCGGGACAGGACCAACCTACGAGCAGTACTTC. Its translation is CASSVVGTGPTYEQYF.

A few counts support this clonotype. The V and J genes are TRBV20-1 and TRBJ2-7; 15 nucleotides match TRBD2. The CDR3 runs 16 residues. J lost 2 bases, V lost 4 bases, and 6 bases had no gene match. CDR1 and CDR2 from the germline V gene are DFQATT and SNEGSKA (reference sequence). As DNA, the CDR3 is TGCAGTGCTACGGGACTAGCGGGGGGCCGAGCCTACGAGCAGTACTTC. The encoded protein is CSATGLAGGRAYEQYF.

There are a few counts of this clonotype. The chain has TRBV27 and TRBJ2-5; D possibly corresponds to TRBD1 (5 bases). Trimming took 5 bases from V and 3 from J, leaving 13 bases between them. Germline lookup yields CDR1 MNHEY and CDR2 SMNVEV (reference sequence). The CDR3 extends over 14 amino acids. CDR3 amino acids: CASSPRVQEETQYF. The CDR3 DNA reads as TGTGCCAGCAGTCCCCGCGTACAGGAAGAGACCCAGTACTTC.